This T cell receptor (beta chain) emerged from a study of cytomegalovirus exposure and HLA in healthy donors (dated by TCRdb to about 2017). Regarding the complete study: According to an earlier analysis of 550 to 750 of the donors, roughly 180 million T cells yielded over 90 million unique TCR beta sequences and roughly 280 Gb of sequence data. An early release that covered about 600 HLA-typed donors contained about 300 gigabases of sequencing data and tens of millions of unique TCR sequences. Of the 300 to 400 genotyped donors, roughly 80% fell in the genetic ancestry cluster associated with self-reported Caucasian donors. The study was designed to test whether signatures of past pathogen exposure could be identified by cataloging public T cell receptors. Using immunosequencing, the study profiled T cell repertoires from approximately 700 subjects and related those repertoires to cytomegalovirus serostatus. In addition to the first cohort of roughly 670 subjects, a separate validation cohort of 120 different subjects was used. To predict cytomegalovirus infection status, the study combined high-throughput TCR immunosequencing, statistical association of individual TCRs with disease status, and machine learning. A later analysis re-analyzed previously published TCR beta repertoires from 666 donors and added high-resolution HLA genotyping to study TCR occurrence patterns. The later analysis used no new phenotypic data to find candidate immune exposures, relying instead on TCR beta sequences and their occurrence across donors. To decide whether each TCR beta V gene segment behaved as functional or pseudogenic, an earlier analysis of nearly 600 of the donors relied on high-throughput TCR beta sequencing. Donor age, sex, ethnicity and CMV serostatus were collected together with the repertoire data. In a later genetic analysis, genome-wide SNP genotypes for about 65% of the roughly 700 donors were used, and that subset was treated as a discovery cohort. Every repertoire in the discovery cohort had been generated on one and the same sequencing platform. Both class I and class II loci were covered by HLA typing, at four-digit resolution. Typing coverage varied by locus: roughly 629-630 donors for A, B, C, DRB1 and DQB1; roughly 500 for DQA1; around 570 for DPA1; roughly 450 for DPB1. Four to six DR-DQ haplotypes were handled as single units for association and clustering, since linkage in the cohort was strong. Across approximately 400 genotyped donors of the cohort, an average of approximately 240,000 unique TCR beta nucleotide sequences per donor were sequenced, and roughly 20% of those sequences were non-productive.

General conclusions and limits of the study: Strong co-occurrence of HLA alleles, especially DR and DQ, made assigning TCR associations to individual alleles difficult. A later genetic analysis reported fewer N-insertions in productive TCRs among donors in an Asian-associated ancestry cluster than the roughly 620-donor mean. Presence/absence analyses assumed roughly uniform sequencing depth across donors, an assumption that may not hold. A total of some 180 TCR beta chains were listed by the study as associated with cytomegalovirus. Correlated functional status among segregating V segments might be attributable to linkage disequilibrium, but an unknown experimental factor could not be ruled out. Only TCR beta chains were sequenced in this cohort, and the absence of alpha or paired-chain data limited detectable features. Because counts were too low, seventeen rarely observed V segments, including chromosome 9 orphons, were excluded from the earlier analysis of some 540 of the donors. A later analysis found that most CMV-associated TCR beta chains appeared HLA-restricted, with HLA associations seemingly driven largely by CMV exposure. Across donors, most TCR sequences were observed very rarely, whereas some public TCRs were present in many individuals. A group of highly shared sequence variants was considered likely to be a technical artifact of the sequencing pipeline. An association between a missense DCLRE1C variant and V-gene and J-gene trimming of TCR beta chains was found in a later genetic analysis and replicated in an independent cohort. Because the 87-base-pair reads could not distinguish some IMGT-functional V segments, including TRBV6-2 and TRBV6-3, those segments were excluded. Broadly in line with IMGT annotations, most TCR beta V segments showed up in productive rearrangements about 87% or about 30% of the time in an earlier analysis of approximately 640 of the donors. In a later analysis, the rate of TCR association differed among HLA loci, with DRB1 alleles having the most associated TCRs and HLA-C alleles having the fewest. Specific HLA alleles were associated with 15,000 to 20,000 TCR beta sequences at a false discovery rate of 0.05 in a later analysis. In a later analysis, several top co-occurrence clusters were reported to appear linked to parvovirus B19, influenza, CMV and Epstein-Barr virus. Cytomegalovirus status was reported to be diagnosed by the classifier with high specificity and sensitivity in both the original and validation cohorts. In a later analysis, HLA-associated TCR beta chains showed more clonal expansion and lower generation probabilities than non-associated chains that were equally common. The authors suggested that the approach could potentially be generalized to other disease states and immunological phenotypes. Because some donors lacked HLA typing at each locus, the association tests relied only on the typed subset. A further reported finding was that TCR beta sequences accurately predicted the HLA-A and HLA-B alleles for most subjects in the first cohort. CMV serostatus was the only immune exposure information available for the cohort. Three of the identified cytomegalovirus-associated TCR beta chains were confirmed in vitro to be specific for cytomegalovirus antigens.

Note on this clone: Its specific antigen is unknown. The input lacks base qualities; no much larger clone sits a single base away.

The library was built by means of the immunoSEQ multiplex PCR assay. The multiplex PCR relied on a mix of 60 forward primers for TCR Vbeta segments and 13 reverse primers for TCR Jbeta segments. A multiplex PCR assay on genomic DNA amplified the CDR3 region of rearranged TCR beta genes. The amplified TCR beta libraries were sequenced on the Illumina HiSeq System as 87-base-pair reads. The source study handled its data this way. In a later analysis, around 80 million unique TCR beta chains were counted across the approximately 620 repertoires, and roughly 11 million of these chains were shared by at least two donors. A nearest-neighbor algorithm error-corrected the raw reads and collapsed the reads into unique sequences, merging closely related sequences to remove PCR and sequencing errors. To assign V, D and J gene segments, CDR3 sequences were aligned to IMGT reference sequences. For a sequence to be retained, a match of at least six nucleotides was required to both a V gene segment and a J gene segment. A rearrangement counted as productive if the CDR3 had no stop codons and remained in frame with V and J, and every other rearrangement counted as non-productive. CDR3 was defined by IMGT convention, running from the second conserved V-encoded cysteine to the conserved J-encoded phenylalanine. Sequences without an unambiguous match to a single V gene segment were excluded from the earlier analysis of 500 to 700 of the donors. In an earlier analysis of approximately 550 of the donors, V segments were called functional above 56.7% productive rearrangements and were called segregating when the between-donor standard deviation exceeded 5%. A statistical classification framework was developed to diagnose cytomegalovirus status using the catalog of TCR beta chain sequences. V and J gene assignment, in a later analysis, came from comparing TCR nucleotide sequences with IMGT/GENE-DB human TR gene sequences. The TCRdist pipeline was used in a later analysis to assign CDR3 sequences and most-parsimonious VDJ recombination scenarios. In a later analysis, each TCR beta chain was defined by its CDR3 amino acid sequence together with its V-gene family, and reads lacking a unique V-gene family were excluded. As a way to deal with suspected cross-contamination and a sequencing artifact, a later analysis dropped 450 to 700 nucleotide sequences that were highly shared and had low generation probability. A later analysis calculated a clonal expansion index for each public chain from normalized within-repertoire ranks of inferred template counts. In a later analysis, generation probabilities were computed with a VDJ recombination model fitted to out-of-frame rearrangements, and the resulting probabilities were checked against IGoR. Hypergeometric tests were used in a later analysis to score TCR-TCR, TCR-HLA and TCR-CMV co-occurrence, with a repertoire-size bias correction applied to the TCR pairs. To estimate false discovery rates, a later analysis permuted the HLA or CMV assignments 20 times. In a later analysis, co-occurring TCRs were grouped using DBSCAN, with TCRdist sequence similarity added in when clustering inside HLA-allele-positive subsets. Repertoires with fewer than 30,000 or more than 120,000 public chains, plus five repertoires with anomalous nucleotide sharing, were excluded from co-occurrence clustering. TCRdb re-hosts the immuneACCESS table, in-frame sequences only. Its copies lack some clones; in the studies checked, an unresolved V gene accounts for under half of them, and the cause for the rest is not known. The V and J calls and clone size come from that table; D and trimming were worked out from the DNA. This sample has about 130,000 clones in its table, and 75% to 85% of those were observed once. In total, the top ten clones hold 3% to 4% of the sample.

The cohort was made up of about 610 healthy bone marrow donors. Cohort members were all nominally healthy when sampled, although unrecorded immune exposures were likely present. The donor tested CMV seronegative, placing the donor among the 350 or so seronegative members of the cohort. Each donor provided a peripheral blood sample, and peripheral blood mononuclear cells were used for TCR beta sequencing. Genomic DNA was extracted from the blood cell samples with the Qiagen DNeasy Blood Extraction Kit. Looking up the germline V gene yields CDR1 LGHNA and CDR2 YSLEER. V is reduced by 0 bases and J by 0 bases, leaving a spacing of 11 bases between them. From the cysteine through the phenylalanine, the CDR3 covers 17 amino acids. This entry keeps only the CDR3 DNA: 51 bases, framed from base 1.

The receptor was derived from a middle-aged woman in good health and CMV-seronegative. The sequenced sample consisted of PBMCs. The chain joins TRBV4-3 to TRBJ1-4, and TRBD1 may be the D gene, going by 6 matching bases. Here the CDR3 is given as CASSQDGTHATNEKLFF. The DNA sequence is TGCGCCAGCAGCCAAGACGGGACACATGCAACTAATGAAAAACTGTTTTTT.